This T cell receptor (beta chain) is drawn from a study of T cell responses to AZD1222 COVID-19 vaccine. Pooled samples include second doses given at about 4 or 12 weeks. About this clone: Its target is not known.

Profiling relied on immunoSEQ multiplex PCR, and the TCRdb table lists in-frame clones only, not all of them. Of 120,000 to 150,000 clones in the sample, roughly nine tenths were seen once. Study results and caveats: Nearly half of the spike-specific TCRs reportedly recognize variant regions that carry no mutations. The number of AZD1222 recipients seropositive at baseline was only 6 or 7.

Source: peripheral blood, taken 28 days after the second AZD1222 dose. This TCR was recovered from an adult who received the AZD1222 COVID-19 vaccine.

The chain's CDR3 is CASSLHGLGGQETQYF. Written as DNA, the CDR3 is TGTGCCAGCAGCTTACACGGTTTAGGAGGGCAAGAGACCCAGTACTTC. The rearrangement joins TRBV11-2 to TRBJ2-5, with a weak D call TRBD2 (6 bases). Deletions cut 2 bases from V and 2 bases from J, with 15 bases between. Germline V gene data show CDR1 as SGHAT and CDR2 as FQNNGV. The CDR3 runs 16 residues.